The clone carrying this T cell receptor (beta chain) was detected only once. Assay: immunoSEQ multiplex PCR; the TCRdb copy retains only in-frame clones and omits some. The sample yields some 1 million clones, roughly 75% seen once. The data originate from a study of shared clonotypes between healthy human individuals. CDR3 length: 15 residues. J lost 6 bases, V lost 5 bases, and 10 bases had no gene match. The V gene's germline CDR1 is SGHTA and CDR2 FQGTGA. The sequenced sample consisted of memory CD4+ T cells sorted from blood. Subset specified: CD45RA-negative fraction. The source is a young man in good health. This chain connects TRBV7-3 to TRBJ1-2, with 9 nucleotides matching TRBD1. CDR3 residues: CASSPRGTGYHGYTF. CDR3 bases: TGTGCCAGCAGCCCAAGAGGGACAGGGTATCATGGCTACACCTTC.